These T cell receptor beta chains were read from a single sample in a study of response to subunit inactivated influenza vaccine. TCRdb recomputed calls from the RT-PCR reads with MiXCR, one row per CDR3 protein. Altogether about 700,000 distinct CDR3 sequences are present, around 13% being singletons, with the ten largest covering around 7%. This specimen consisted of PBMCs from blood, obtained less than 15 days before vaccination. Receptor source: a man aged 45-65 years who received an inactivated influenza vaccine. CDR3s include the opening cysteine and the closing phenylalanine or tryptophan. The D gene is left open where the match is weak. Size values are once, few and many counts, or a class for expanded clones, and some rows have none.

D	V	J	size	DNA	CDR3
NA	TRBV18	TRBJ1-4	few	TGTGCCAGCTCACCACCAGGGGGAGGAGAAAAACTGTTTTTT	CASSPPGGGEKLFF
NA	TRBV20-1	TRBJ2-1	few	TGCAGTGCTTCCACATGGTGGAATGAGCAGTTCTTC	CSASTWWNEQFF
TRBD1	TRBV12-3/TRBV12-4	TRBJ2-5	few	TGTGCCAGCAGTCTTCAAGGGACAGGGGGGAGACCGGAGACCCAGTACTTC	CASSLQGTGGRPETQYF
NA	TRBV5-1	TRBJ2-7	NA	TGCGCCAGCAGCCTGAACGGACAAAACTACGAGCAGTACTTC	CASSLNGQNYEQYF
TRBD2	TRBV11-2	TRBJ2-1	NA	TGTGCCAGTGGGACTAGCGGGGGGGCCAGGGAGCAGTTCTTC	CASGTSGGAREQFF
NA	TRBV6-2/TRBV6-3	TRBJ1-6	NA	TGTGCCAGCAGTTACTCGAAAAGACTTTCACCCCTCCACTTT	CASSYSKRLSPLHF
TRBD1	TRBV12-3/TRBV12-4	TRBJ1-1	many	TGTGCCACCAAACAGGGGATCAACACTGAAGCTTTCTTT	CATKQGINTEAFF
NA	TRBV27	TRBJ2-7	NA	TGTGCCAGCAGTGCCGGAGTCGAGCAGTACTTC	CASSAGVEQYF
NA	TRBV6-2/TRBV6-3	TRBJ2-1	NA	TGTGCCAGCAGTTGGAGAGGGTTCGTCGGGATTGAGCAGTTCTTC	CASSWRGFVGIEQFF
NA	TRBV15	TRBJ1-5	many	TGTGCCACCAGCAGAGGGAATCAGCCCCAGCATTTT	CATSRGNQPQHF
TRBD2	TRBV9	TRBJ2-1	NA	TGTGCCAGCAGCGTTAGCGGGAGGATGGATGAGCAGTTCTTC	CASSVSGRMDEQFF
NA	TRBV4-3	TRBJ1-6	few	TGCGCCAGCAGCCAAGAAGAGCAATCACCCCTCCACTTT	CASSQEEQSPLHF
NA	TRBV20-1	TRBJ1-2	few	TGCTGTGCTAGAGATAACAGGGTGCCTGGCTATGGCTACACCTTC	CCARDNRVPGYGYTF
TRBD2	TRBV6-2/TRBV6-3	TRBJ2-1	NA	TGTGCCAGCAGTCCCCTCCCCGGGACTAGCGGGGGGACCCCCAATGAGCAGTTCTTC	CASSPLPGTSGGTPNEQFF
NA	TRBV29-1	TRBJ2-7	many	TGCAGCGCCCGAGGGGGAGCTGGTTCTTACGAGCAGTACTTC	CSARGGAGSYEQYF
NA	TRBV29-1	TRBJ2-3	NA	TGCAGCGTAGGCCCTAGGGATACGCAGTATTTT	CSVGPRDTQYF
TRBD2	TRBV29-1	TRBJ2-3	many	TGCAGCGTTGCAGGCGGGAGGGGCACAGATACGCAGTATTTT	CSVAGGRGTDTQYF
TRBD1	TRBV2	TRBJ2-3	NA	TGTGCCAGCAGTCGGACAGGGGGAGATACGCAGTATTTT	CASSRTGGDTQYF
NA	TRBV7-2	TRBJ1-4	NA	TGTGCCAGCAGCTTAGCACGGGGGAGGAATGAAAAACTGTTTTTT	CASSLARGRNEKLFF
NA	TRBV6-1	TRBJ2-2	NA	TGTGCCAGCACCCCCGCCGGGGGCCCCGGGGAGCTGTTTTTT	CASTPAGGPGELFF
TRBD2	TRBV5-1	TRBJ2-1	few	TGCGCCAGCAGCTTGGGAGCGGGGCCCTCCTACAATGAGCAGTTCTTC	CASSLGAGPSYNEQFF
NA	TRBV6-1	TRBJ1-5	many	TGTGCCAGCACCCTATCAAGAGACAGCTCCCAGCCCCAGCATTTT	CASTLSRDSSQPQHF
NA	TRBV18	TRBJ2-5	few	TGTGCCAGCTTATTGTCCACGGGGGAGACCCAGTACTTC	CASLLSTGETQYF
NA	TRBV6-2/TRBV6-3	TRBJ2-1	few	TGTGCCAGCAGCCCGGGGAAGTACAATGAGCAGTTCTTC	CASSPGKYNEQFF
TRBD1	TRBV7-2	TRBJ1-2	many	TGTGCCAGCAGCCCCGGACAGGGGGCTTATGTTTATGGCTACACCTTC	CASSPGQGAYVYGYTF
TRBD1	TRBV29-1	TRBJ2-2	many	TGCAGCGTCGACAGGGGGGCGAACACCGGGGAGCTGTTTTTT	CSVDRGANTGELFF
NA	TRBV6-6	TRBJ2-1	NA	TGTGCCAGCAGTACGATTGACGGCAATGAGCAGTTCTTC	CASSTIDGNEQFF
NA	TRBV12-3/TRBV12-4	TRBJ1-6	few	TGTGCCAGCAGTTTACAGGGCGCTGGAAATTCACCCCTCCACTTT	CASSLQGAGNSPLHF
TRBD1	TRBV20-1	TRBJ2-5	NA	TGCAGTGCCCCAGACAGGGGATCAGTGGGGTTCCAAGAGACCCAGTACTTC	CSAPDRGSVGFQETQYF
TRBD2	TRBV5-1	TRBJ2-5	NA	TGCGCCAGCGGGCCTGCCGGGAGGACGGGAGAGACCCAGTACTTC	CASGPAGRTGETQYF
NA	TRBV5-1	TRBJ2-3	NA	TGCGCCAGCAGCTTGGGAGCCGGCCTTGATACGCAGTATTTT	CASSLGAGLDTQYF
NA	TRBV6-2/TRBV6-3	TRBJ2-2	few	TGTGCCAGCAGTCTCATTGGTACGGCCGGGGAGCTGTTTTTT	CASSLIGTAGELFF
NA	TRBV3-1	TRBJ2-1	many	TGTGCCAGCAGCCAGGTCTTAAGGTTGCAGCGCTCCTACAATGAGCAGTTCTTC	CASSQVLRLQRSYNEQFF
TRBD1	TRBV12-3/TRBV12-4	TRBJ1-5	few	TGTGCCAGCAGTTTCGCGACAGGGGGCGATCAGCCCCAGCATTTT	CASSFATGGDQPQHF
TRBD2	TRBV5-1	TRBJ2-7	few	TGCGCCAGCAGCTCAACTAGCGGGAGTACCTACGAGCAGTACTTC	CASSSTSGSTYEQYF
TRBD2	TRBV29-1	TRBJ2-7	few	TGCAGCGTTGCGGCTAGCGGGTACTCCTACGAGCAGTACTTC	CSVAASGYSYEQYF
NA	TRBV6-5	TRBJ2-5	few	TGTGCCAGCAGTTACCCGTTGGGGTACCAAGAGACCCAGTACTTC	CASSYPLGYQETQYF
TRBD1	TRBV4-3	TRBJ2-7	few	TGCGCCAGCAGCCAAGGTCCACAGGGGGTCTATGAGCAGTACTTC	CASSQGPQGVYEQYF
TRBD1	TRBV4-1	TRBJ2-3	NA	TGCGCCAGCAGCCAAGCTCTAGGGGGCTGGACAGATACGCAGTATTTT	CASSQALGGWTDTQYF
NA	TRBV28	TRBJ2-2	few	TGTGCCAGCAGAGCTCGGGGGACCCGGGAGCTGTTTTTT	CASRARGTRELFF
NA	TRBV4-1	TRBJ2-1	many	TGCGCCAGCAGCCAAGATTTGCGAGGGGGGGCCACGGATGAGCAGTTCTTC	CASSQDLRGGATDEQFF
TRBD1	TRBV5-1	TRBJ2-2	NA	TGCGCCAGCAGCATGGGGACAGGGGAGACCGGGGAGCTGTTTTTT	CASSMGTGETGELFF
TRBD2	TRBV7-8	TRBJ2-1	few	TGTGCCAGCAGCTTAGTTGGTGGGGGGACTAGCGGGAGCTATGAGCAGTTCTTC	CASSLVGGGTSGSYEQFF
NA	TRBV10-3	TRBJ2-3	NA	TGTGCCATCAAGAGCACAGATACGCAGTATTTT	CAIKSTDTQYF
NA	TRBV20-1	TRBJ2-5	NA	TGCAGTGCTAGTCGATTTGGGGGTGAGACCCAGTACTTC	CSASRFGGETQYF
TRBD2	TRBV20-1	TRBJ2-3	many	TGCAGTGCTAGAGGGCAAGGTGGGAGGGCCGCCGATACGCAGTATTTT	CSARGQGGRAADTQYF
NA	TRBV20-1	TRBJ1-2	few	TGCAGTGCTGAAAACCGGGCAGGGCAATATGGCTACACCTTC	CSAENRAGQYGYTF
NA	TRBV6-2/TRBV6-3	TRBJ1-1	few	TGTGCCAGCAGTTCCCTACGGACAGACACTGAAGCTTTCTTT	CASSSLRTDTEAFF
NA	TRBV5-1	TRBJ2-5	few	TGCGCCAGCAGCTTGGGCGGGGTTGAAGAGACCCAGTACTTC	CASSLGGVEETQYF
TRBD1	TRBV7-2	TRBJ2-2	few	TGTGCCAGCAGGACCAGGACAGGGGTTGCACCCGGGGAGCTGTTTTTT	CASRTRTGVAPGELFF
NA	TRBV4-1	TRBJ1-6	NA	TGCGCCAGCAGCCAAGTTGATTCAAATTCACCCCTCCACTTT	CASSQVDSNSPLHF
NA	TRBV5-1	TRBJ2-6	few	TGCGCCAGCAGCCCCGATTTCGAGGCCACTGGGGCCAACGTCCTGACTTTC	CASSPDFEATGANVLTF
NA	TRBV7-9	TRBJ1-1	NA	TGTGCCAGCAGCGCCCCCAGGGTACCCGAAGCTTTCTTT	CASSAPRVPEAFF
TRBD2	TRBV20-1	TRBJ2-7	many	TGCAGTGCTAGAGAATTATCGCTAGCGGAGACCTACGAGCAGTACTTC	CSARELSLAETYEQYF